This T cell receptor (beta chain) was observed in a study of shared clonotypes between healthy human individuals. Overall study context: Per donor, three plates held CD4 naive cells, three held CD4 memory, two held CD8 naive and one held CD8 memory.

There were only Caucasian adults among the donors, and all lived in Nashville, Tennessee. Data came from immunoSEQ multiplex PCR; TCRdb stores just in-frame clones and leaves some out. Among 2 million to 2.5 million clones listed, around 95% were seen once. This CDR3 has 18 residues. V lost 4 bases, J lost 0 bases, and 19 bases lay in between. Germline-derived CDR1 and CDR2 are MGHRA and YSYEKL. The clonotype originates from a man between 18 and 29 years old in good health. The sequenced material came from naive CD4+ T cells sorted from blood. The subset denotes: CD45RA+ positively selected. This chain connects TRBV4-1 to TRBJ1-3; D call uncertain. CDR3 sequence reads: CASSRGTLGPGSGNTIYF. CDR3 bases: TGCGCCAGCAGCCGCGGAACGCTTGGGCCAGGCTCTGGAAACACCATATATTTT.